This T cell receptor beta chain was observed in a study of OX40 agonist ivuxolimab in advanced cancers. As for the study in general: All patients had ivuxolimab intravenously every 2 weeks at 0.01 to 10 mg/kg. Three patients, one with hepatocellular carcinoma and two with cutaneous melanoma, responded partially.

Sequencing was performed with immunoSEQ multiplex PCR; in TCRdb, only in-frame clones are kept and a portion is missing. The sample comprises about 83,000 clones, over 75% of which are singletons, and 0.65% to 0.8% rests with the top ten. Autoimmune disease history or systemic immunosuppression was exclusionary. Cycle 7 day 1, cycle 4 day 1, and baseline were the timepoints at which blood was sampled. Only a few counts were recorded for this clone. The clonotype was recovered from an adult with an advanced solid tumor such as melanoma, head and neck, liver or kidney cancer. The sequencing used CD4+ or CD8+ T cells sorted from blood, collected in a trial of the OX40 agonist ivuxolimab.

The CDR3 DNA sequence: TGTGCCAGCAGTTTCGGACTAGCTGGGCACACCATATATTTT. Its protein is CASSFGLAGHTIYF. The J gene is TRBJ1-3, the V gene TRBV6-5; D is unclear. Germline-derived CDR1 and CDR2 are MNHEY and SVGAGI. With 4 bases removed from V and 8 bases from J, the gap between germline ends came to 15 bases. The CDR3 has 14 residues.